What follows describes a single T cell receptor beta chain. Its target is not known. V dropped 3 bases and J dropped 5; count of bases not matched to a gene: 6. This CDR3 spans 15 amino acids. CDR1 and CDR2 (germline): SGHRS, YFSETQ. RNA extraction was followed by reverse transcription into cDNA, which acted as the sequencing template. Measured with immunoSEQ multiplex PCR; TCRdb has only the in-frame clones, and not every one. Of around 200,000 clones listed, 64% are singletons. Documented treatment: oral pan-JAK inhibitor, 5-10 mg twice daily. Sorted populations comprised CD4+ and CD8+ T cells obtained from PBMCs. The data were obtained in a study of CD8+ T cells in alopecia areata. Study-level information: Scoring of treated patients' severity used the percentage of affected scalp area.

Overall study results and limits: Normal skin contains resident alphabeta T cells, and these are also sequenced in scalp samples.

The rearrangement links TRBV5-1 to TRBJ1-4; 8 bases align to TRBD1. The receptor was isolated from a human donor with alopecia areata. The material was CD4+ T cells sorted from blood, obtained at week 4, from a patient treated with tofacitinib. In DNA, the CDR3 is TGCGCCAGCAGCTCGGAATGGACAGGGAATGAAAAACTGTTTTTT. Residues: CASSSEWTGNEKLFF.